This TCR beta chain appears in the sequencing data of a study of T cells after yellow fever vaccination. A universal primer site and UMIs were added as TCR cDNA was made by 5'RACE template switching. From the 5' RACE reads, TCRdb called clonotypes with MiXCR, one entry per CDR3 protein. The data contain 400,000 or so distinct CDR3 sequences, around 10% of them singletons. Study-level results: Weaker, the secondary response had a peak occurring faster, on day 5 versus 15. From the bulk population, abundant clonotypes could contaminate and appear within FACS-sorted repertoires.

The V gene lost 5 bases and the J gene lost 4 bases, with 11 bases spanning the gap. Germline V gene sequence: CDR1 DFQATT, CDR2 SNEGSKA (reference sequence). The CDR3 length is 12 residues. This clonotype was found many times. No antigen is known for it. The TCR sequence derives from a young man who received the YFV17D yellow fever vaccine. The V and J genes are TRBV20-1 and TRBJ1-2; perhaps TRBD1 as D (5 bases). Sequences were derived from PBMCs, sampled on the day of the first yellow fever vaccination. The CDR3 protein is CSAGASSYGYTF. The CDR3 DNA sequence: TGCAGTGCTGGGGCCTCCTCCTATGGCTACACCTTC.